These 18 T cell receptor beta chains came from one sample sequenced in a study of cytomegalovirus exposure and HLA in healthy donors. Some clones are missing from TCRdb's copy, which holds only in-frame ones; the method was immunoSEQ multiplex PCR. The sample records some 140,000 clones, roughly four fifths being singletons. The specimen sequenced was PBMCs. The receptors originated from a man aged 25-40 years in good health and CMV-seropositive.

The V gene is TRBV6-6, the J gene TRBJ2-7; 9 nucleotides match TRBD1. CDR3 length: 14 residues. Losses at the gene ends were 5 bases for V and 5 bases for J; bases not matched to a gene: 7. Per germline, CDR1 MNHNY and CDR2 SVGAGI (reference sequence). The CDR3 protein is CASSRGTGFHEQYF. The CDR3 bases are TGTGCCAGCAGTCGCGGGACAGGGTTCCACGAGCAGTACTTC.

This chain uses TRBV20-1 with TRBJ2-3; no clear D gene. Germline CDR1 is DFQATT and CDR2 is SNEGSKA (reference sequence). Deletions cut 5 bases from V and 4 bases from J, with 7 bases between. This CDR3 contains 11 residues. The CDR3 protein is CSASSPDTQYF. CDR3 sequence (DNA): TGCAGTGCTTCTAGTCCAGATACGCAGTATTTT.

CDR3 in amino acids: CASSRRGNTIYF. The CDR3 DNA reads as TGTGCCAGCAGCCGCAGGGGAAACACCATATATTTT. This sequence joins TRBV25-1 and TRBJ1-3; D is unresolved. Germline CDR1 is MGHDK and CDR2 is SYGVNS. V lost 6 bases and J 4 bases, leaving 7 bases between the germline ends. This CDR3 contains 12 residues.

The CDR3 nucleotides are TGTGCCAGCAATCAAGGGGGGACAGGGTTCGGCTACACCTTC. Translating gives CASNQGGTGFGYTF. J is TRBJ1-2 and V is TRBV2; 9 bases align to TRBD1. V trimming: 7 bases; J trimming: 8 bases; junction bases outside the gene matches: 11. The germline gives CDR1 SNHLY, CDR2 FYNNEI. The CDR3 has 14 residues.

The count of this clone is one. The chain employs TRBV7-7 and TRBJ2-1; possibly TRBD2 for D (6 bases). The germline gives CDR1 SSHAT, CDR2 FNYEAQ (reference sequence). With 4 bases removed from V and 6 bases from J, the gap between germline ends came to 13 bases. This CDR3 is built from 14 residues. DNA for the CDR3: TGTGCCAGCAGCTCCTCGGGCGGGATCAATGAGCAGTTCTTC. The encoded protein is CASSSSGGINEQFF.

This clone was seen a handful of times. This CDR3 is CASSWQQEGGYTF. DNA for the CDR3: TGTGCCAGCAGCTGGCAACAGGAGGGTGGCTACACCTTC. The chain couples TRBV6-5 to TRBJ1-2, with a weak D call TRBD1 (5 bases). The CDR3 totals 13 residues. Trimming cost V 6 bases and J 7 bases, with 15 bases left between them. CDR1 and CDR2 from the germline V gene are MNHEY and SVGAGI.

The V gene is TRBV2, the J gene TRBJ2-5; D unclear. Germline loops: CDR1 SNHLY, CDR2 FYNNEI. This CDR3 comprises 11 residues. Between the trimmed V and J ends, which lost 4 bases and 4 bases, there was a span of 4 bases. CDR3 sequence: CASSVLETQYF. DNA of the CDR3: TGTGCCAGCAGTGTCTTAGAGACCCAGTACTTC.

The CDR3 sequence is CASSPRGPTEAFF. The CDR3 bases are TGTGCCAGCAGCCCGAGGGGGCCCACTGAAGCTTTCTTT. V gene TRBV7-6 combines with J gene TRBJ1-1, with TRBD1 matching over 7 bases. The trim removed 5 bases at V and 4 bases at J, leaving 4 bases unmatched. Germline CDR1 is SGHVS and CDR2 is FNYEAQ. The CDR3 spans 13 residues.

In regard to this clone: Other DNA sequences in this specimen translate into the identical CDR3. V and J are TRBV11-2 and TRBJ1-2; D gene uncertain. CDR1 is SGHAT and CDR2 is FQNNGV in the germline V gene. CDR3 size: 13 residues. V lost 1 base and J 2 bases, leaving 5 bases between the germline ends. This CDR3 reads CASSLAGNYGYTF. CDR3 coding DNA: TGTGCCAGCAGCTTAGCAGGCAACTATGGCTACACCTTC.

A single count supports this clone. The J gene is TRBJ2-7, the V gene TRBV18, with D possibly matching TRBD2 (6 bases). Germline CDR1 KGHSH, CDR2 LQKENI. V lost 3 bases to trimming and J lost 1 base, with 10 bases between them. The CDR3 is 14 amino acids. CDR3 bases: TGTGCCAGCTCACCCGCGGGGCGATCCTACGAGCAGTACTTC. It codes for CASSPAGRSYEQYF.

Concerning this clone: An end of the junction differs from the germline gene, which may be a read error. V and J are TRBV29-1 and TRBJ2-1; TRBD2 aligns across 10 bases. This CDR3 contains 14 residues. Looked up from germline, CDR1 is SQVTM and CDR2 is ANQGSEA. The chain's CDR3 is CSVEGAGGYNEQFF. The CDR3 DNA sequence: TGCAGCGTCGAAGGAGCGGGGGGGTACAATGAGCAGTTCTTC.

The CDR3 here is CPGGGSILFSSYNEQFF. The CDR3 bases are TGCCCCGGGGGGGGGTCAATTCTCTTTTCTTCCTACAATGAGCAGTTCTTC. This rearrangement joins TRBV1 to TRBJ2-1; TRBD2 is the table's D call and was not checked against the DNA. TRBV1 is given as a pseudogene. CDR3 length: 17 residues.

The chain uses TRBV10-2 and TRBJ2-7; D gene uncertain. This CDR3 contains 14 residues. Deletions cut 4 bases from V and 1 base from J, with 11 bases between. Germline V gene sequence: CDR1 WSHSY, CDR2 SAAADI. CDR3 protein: CASSVAASSYEQYF. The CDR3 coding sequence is TGCGCCAGCAGTGTGGCGGCCAGTTCCTACGAGCAGTACTTC.

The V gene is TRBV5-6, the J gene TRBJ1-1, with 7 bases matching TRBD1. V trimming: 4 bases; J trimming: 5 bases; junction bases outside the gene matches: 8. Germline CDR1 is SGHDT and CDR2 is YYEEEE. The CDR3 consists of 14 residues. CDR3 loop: CASSNRDSSTEAFF. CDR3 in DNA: TGTGCCAGCAGCAACCGGGACAGTTCGACTGAAGCTTTCTTT. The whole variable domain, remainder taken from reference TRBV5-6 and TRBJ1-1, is DAGVTQSPTHLIKTRGQQVTLRCSPKSGHDTVSWYQQALGQGPQFIFQYYEEEERQRGNFPDRFSGHQFPNYSSELNVNALLLGDSALYLCASSNRDSSTEAFFGQGTRLTVV.

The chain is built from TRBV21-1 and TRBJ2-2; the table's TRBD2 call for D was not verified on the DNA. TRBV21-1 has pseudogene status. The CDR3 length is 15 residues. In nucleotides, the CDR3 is TGTGCCAGCAGCAAGGAGGCGGATTACACCGGGGAGCTGTTTTTT. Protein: CASSKEADYTGELFF.

CDR3 DNA: TGTGCCAGCAGCTCGGACAGGGGGCTCTACAATGAGCAGTTCTTC. Its translation is CASSSDRGLYNEQFF. The chain has TRBV5-4 and TRBJ2-1; 11 bases match TRBD1. The germline CDR1 and CDR2 sequences are SGHNT and YYREEE (reference sequence). J was trimmed by 3 bases and V by 3 bases; bases with no gene match: 2. This CDR3 has 15 residues.

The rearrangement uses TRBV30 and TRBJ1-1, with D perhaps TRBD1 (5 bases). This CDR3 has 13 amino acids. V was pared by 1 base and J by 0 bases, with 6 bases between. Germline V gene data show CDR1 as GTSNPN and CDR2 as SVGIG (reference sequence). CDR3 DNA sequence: TGTGCCTGGAGTGGACAGATGAACACTGAAGCTTTCTTT. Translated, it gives CAWSGQMNTEAFF.

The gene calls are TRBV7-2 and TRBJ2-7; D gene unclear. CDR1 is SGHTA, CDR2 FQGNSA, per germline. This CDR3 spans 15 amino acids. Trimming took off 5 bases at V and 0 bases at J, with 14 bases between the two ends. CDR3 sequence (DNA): TGTGCCAGCAGCCCAGCGCCGTGGAGCTCCTACGAGCAGTACTTC. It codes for CASSPAPWSSYEQYF.